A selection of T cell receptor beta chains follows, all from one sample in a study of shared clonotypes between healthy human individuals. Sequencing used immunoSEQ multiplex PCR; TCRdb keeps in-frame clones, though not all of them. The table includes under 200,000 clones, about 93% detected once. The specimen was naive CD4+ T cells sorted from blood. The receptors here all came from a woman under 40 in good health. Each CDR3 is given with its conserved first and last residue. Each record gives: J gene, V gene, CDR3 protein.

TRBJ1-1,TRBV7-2,CASSLDMILNTEAFF
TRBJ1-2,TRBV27,CASSQTGATGYTF
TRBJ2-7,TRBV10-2,CASSLIQGSSYEQYF
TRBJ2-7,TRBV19,CASSDPGTGAGEQYF
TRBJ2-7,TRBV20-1,CSAADAYEQYF
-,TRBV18,CASSRGTGAYEQYF
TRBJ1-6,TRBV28,CASSPGPGQGGSPLHF
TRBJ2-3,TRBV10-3,CAISEGPVSTDTQYF
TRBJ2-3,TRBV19,CASSIGQNTDTQYF
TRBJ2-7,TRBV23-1,CASSQETGAYGEQYF
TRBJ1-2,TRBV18,CASSPVGDTHLYGYTF
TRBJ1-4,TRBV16,CASSQFVRTNEKLFF
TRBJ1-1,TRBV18,CASSIGRNLNTEAFF
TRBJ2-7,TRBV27,CASSSQPKGYEQYF
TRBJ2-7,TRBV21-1,CASSRDQVCSYEQYF
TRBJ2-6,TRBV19,CASTILGPPGANVLTF
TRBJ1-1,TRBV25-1,CASSEPGQGNTEAFF
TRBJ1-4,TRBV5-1,CASSPGQGITNEKLFF
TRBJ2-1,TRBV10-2,CASSAGAGGEQFF
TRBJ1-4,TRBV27,CASKGDRRNEKLFF
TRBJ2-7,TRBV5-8,CASQPMGVSYEQYF
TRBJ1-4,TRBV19,CASKPGHLNEKLFF
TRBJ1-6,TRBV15,CATRTLDRENSPLHF
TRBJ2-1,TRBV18,CASSQNGLAAMYNEQFF
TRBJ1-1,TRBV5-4,CASSPTGGLGTEAFF
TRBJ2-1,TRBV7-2,CASRLGTNFYNEQFF
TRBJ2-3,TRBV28,CASSLGTGQDTQYF
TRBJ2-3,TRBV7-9,CASSLLADTQYF
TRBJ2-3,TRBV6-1,CASSDNPPPLADTQYF
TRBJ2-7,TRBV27,CASSPTEVSYEQYF
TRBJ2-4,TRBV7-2,CASSLDPGAKNIQYF
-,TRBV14,CASSQLGRYEQYF
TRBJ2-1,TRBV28,CASSPYPTPGTSEDYEQFF
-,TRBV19,CASSIGAQGVYEQYF
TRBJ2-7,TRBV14,CASSPWTSGSGEQYF
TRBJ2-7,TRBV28,CASSFPTSGEQYF
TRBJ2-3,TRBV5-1,CASSGNLVGDTQYF
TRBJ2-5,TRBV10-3,CATRDREETQYF
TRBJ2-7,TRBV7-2,CASSSWTGYEQYF
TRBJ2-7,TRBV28,CASSMDQTIHEQYF
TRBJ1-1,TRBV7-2,CASSRMSPEAFF
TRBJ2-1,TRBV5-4,CASSLYPNEQFF
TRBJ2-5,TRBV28,CASRRASGGQETQYF
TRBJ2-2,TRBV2,CASSPTSYGELFF
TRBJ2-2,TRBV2,CASSESLANTGELFF
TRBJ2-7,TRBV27,CASAALERAAYEQYF
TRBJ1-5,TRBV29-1,CSVRQGVDQPQHF
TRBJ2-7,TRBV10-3,CAIGGTLGSSYEQYF
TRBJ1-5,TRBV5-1,CASSLETGSNQPQHF